The 27 T cell receptor beta chains presented below share a single source sample, sequenced in a study of T cell changes during pregnancy in multiple sclerosis (dated by TCRdb to between 2017 and 2020). Receptors were amplified or captured by the immunoSEQ multiplex PCR assay. Here the immuneACCESS table is served through TCRdb, limited to in-frame sequences with V and J called. Missing clones are a known gap in these copies; in checked studies unresolved V genes cover under half, and the rest lacks a known reason. Across this sample there are around 43,000 clones, with about 90% seen only once. Around 0.78% of the sample is in the top ten clones. This material consisted of CD4+ T cells from peripheral blood mononuclear cells, taken before pregnancy. Every receptor here comes from a female donor with multiple sclerosis, enrolled in a pregnancy study.

This chain links TRBV5-1 with TRBJ2-3, with 13 nucleotides matching TRBD2. Germline assignment: CDR1 SGHRS and CDR2 YFSETQ. CDR3 length: 14 amino acids. With V trimmed by 9 bases and J by 3 bases, 4 bases remained unmatched. The CDR3 protein is CATRTSGSTDTQYF. In DNA, the CDR3 is TGCGCCACGAGGACTAGCGGGAGTACAGATACGCAGTATTTT.

CDR3 sequence: CAPRQGPNEKLFF. The CDR3 nucleotides read TGTGCCCCCAGACAGGGGCCGAATGAAAAACTGTTTTTT. The chain links TRBV30 to TRBJ1-4, with 8 bases lining up with TRBD1. Germline loops: CDR1 GTSNPN, CDR2 SVGIG (reference sequence). This CDR3 is built from 13 residues. Losses at the gene ends were 8 bases for V and 5 bases for J; bases not matched to a gene: 7.

The rearrangement uses TRBV6-5 and TRBJ2-7, with D possibly matching TRBD1 (6 bases). The V gene's germline CDR1 is MNHEY and CDR2 SVGAGI. This CDR3 region has 13 residues. The V gene lost 5 bases and the J gene lost 0 bases, with 8 bases spanning the gap. The CDR3 DNA sequence: TGTGCCAGCAGTCGACAGGTCTCCTACGAGCAGTACTTC. Residues: CASSRQVSYEQYF.

The rearrangement uses TRBV5-1 and TRBJ2-1; D perhaps matches TRBD2 (6 bases). There are 14 residues in the CDR3. V was clipped by 5 bases and J by 12 bases, with 21 bases between them. CDR1 and CDR2 (germline): SGHRS, YFSETQ. DNA for the CDR3: TGCGCCAGCAGTACCGGGACTCCCCCAATGGGGCAGTTCTTC. Protein product: CASSTGTPPMGQFF.

This chain uses TRBV13 with TRBJ2-3; 7 bases map to TRBD2. Trimming cost V 4 bases and J 4 bases; bases outside gene matches: 8. Per germline, CDR1 PRHDT and CDR2 FYEKMQ (reference sequence). This CDR3 comprises 15 residues. The CDR3 is CASSSGGTIADTQYF. CDR3 bases: TGTGCCAGCAGCTCGGGAGGTACCATAGCAGATACGCAGTATTTT.

The rearrangement links TRBV19 to TRBJ2-7; the match to TRBD2 covers 8 bases. The CDR3 has 16 residues. V lost 2 bases, J lost 1 base, and 7 bases stayed unmatched. Germline CDR1 and CDR2: LNHDA and SQIVND (reference sequence). CDR3 residues: CASSITAGAGSYEQYF. The CDR3 DNA follows: TGTGCCAGTAGTATAACAGCGGGAGCGGGGTCCTACGAGCAGTACTTC.

The chain joins TRBV5-1 to TRBJ2-5; TRBD1 agrees at 7 bases. V gave up 3 bases and J gave up 2 bases; unmatched junction bases: 4. The CDR3 has 14 residues. Germline V gene lookup returns CDR1 SGHRS and CDR2 YFSETQ. The DNA of the CDR3 is TGCGCCAGCAGCTCGGGACAGAGTCAAGAGACCCAGTACTTC. Its translation is CASSSGQSQETQYF.

The rearrangement links TRBV29-1 to TRBJ2-1; D not certain. V was cut by 2 bases and J by 13 bases, with 9 bases left in between. The CDR3 totals 10 residues. Germline CDR1 SQVTM, CDR2 ANQGSEA. CDR3 residues: CSVEIQTQFF. The CDR3 DNA reads as TGCAGCGTTGAAATACAGACCCAGTTCTTC.

The gene calls are TRBV28 and TRBJ2-3; 7 nucleotides agree with TRBD1. V shed 7 bases, J shed 7 bases, and the junction held 14 bases outside the gene matches. The CDR3 consists of 15 residues. Germline values: CDR1 MDHEN, CDR2 SYDVKM. As DNA, the CDR3 is TGTGCCAGCACCTCGGTAGGACAGGCACTTAATACGCAGTATTTT. It encodes CASTSVGQALNTQYF.

V usage is TRBV5-5 and J usage is TRBJ2-3, with D possibly TRBD2 on 5 matching bases. Germline lookup yields CDR1 SGHKS and CDR2 YYEKEE (reference sequence). The V end lost 4 bases, the J end lost 2 bases, and 5 bases lay between the germline ends. CDR3 length: 12 amino acids. The CDR3 bases are TGTGCCAGCAGCCGGGACACAGATACGCAGTATTTT. Translated: CASSRDTDTQYF.

This chain connects TRBV2 to TRBJ2-2; D is unclear. Trimming cost V 3 bases and J 4 bases, with 9 bases left between them. Germline CDR1 and CDR2: SNHLY and FYNNEI. The length of the CDR3 is 14 residues. The chain's CDR3 is CASSERPPTGELFF. The CDR3 coding sequence is TGTGCCAGCAGTGAGAGGCCCCCCACCGGGGAGCTGTTTTTT. The full variable domain, its missing parts supplied by reference TRBV2 and TRBJ2-2, is EPEVTQTPSHQVTQMGQEVILRCVPISNHLYFYWYRQILGQKVEFLVSFYNNEISEKSEIFDDQFSVERPDGSNFTLKIRSTKLEDSAMYFCASSERPPTGELFFGEGSRLTVL.

CDR3 region: CASSLTSGGSYEQYF. CDR3 bases: TGTGCCAGCAGCTTGACTAGCGGGGGTAGCTACGAGCAGTACTTC. V gene TRBV6-5 combines with J gene TRBJ2-7, with TRBD2 matching over 12 bases. Germline CDR1 MNHEY, CDR2 SVGAGI. J was trimmed by 3 bases and V by 6 bases; bases with no gene match: 6. This CDR3 region has 15 residues.

This chain joins TRBV10-3 and TRBJ2-4; maybe TRBD1 (6 bases). The CDR3 extends over 13 amino acids. Germline-derived CDR1 and CDR2 are ENHRY and SYGVKD. Between the trimmed V and J ends, which lost 2 bases and 6 bases, there was a span of 8 bases. The CDR3 DNA follows: TGTGCCATCAGTGAGGGGGGCCTAAACATTCAGTACTTC. Its translation is CAISEGGLNIQYF.

This chain joins TRBV28 and TRBJ2-7; 7 bases fit TRBD2. V trimming: 6 bases; J trimming: 2 bases; junction bases outside the gene matches: 7. Germline values: CDR1 MDHEN, CDR2 SYDVKM. This CDR3 contains 14 residues. CDR3 DNA sequence: TGTGCCAGCAGACTTAGCGGGTCCACCTACGAGCAGTACTTC. This encodes CASRLSGSTYEQYF.

The chain couples TRBV7-2 to TRBJ2-7, with D unclear. From germline, CDR1 is SGHTA and CDR2 FQGNSA. The CDR3 runs 12 residues. Trimming left V 4 bases short and J 0 bases short, with 4 bases between. CDR3 bases: TGTGCCAGCAGCTCGAGCTCCTACGAGCAGTACTTC. Translated, it gives CASSSSSYEQYF.

The CDR3: CASRFGPNYGYTF. The DNA of the CDR3 is TGTGCCAGCAGATTTGGCCCCAACTATGGCTACACCTTC. V usage is TRBV7-2 and J usage is TRBJ1-2; D is unclear. This CDR3 has 13 residues. Trimming cost V 6 bases and J 2 bases, with 10 bases left between them. CDR1 and CDR2 (germline): SGHTA, FQGNSA. Filled out from reference TRBV7-2 and TRBJ1-2, the complete variable domain reads GAGVSQSPSNKVTEKGKDVELRCDPISGHTALYWYRQSLGQGLEFLIYFQGNSAPDKSGLPSDRFSAERTGGSVSTLTIQRTQQEDSAVYLCASRFGPNYGYTFGSGTRLTVV.

The J gene is TRBJ2-7, the V gene TRBV7-2; no reliable D call. V gave up 1 base and J gave up 7 bases, with 8 bases separating them. Per the germline V gene, CDR1 is SGHTA and CDR2 is FQGNSA. There are 12 residues in the CDR3. CDR3 coding DNA: TGTGCCAGCAGCTTAGGGAGTCTGGAGCAGTACTTC. The encoded protein is CASSLGSLEQYF.

The CDR3 DNA reads TGTGCCAGCAGTTACGGACAGCACACTGAAGCTTTCTTT. It specifies CASSYGQHTEAFF. The gene calls are TRBV6-5 and TRBJ1-1; tentative D call: TRBD1 (6 bases). The V gene's germline CDR1 is MNHEY and CDR2 SVGAGI. The CDR3 extends over 13 amino acids. Trimming took off 2 bases at V and 3 bases at J, with 7 bases between the two ends.

This sequence joins TRBV6-5 and TRBJ2-7; 8 bases are a match to TRBD1. This CDR3 comprises 15 residues. The J segment lost 6 bases and the V segment lost 0 bases, leaving 7 bases of the junction unmatched. Germline loops: CDR1 MNHEY, CDR2 SVGAGI. The CDR3: CASSYSTGGQGEQYF. CDR3 bases: TGTGCCAGCAGTTACTCCACAGGGGGTCAAGGCGAGCAGTACTTC.

V and J are TRBV5-1 and TRBJ2-2, with D perhaps TRBD1 (5 bases). Germline lookup yields CDR1 SGHRS and CDR2 YFSETQ. Trimming took 0 bases from V and 5 from J, leaving 11 bases between them. The CDR3 has 15 residues. The CDR3 spells CASSLEGRVTGELFF. In nucleotides, the CDR3 is TGCGCCAGCAGCTTGGAGGGCAGGGTGACCGGGGAGCTGTTTTTT.

This sequence joins TRBV19 and TRBJ2-5; 11 bases agree with TRBD2. The J segment lost 4 bases and the V segment lost 10 bases, leaving 8 bases of the junction unmatched. CDR3 size: 14 residues. The germline gives CDR1 LNHDA, CDR2 SQIVND (reference sequence). The CDR3 reads CATKSLAGVETQYF. The CDR3 DNA follows: TGTGCCACCAAGTCACTAGCGGGAGTAGAGACCCAGTACTTC. Filled out from reference TRBV19 and TRBJ2-5, the complete variable domain reads DGGITQSPKYLFRKEGQNVTLSCEQNLNHDAMYWYRQDPGQGLRLIYYSQIVNDFQKGDIAEGYSVSREKKESFPLTVTSAQKNPTAFYLCATKSLAGVETQYFGPGTRLLVL.

This clone was seen more than once but under ten times. The chain joins TRBV9 to TRBJ2-4; the match to TRBD1 covers 9 bases. The CDR3 length is 14 residues. Germline V lookup: CDR1 SGDLS, CDR2 YYNGEE. Unmatched junction bases numbered 8, after V lost 4 bases and J lost 9 bases. The CDR3 DNA reads as TGTGCCAGCAGCCCAGGACAGGGGCTTGGCATTCAGTACTTC. This sequence encodes CASSPGQGLGIQYF.

This chain joins TRBV28 and TRBJ1-5, with 11 bases that match TRBD1. Germline CDR1 MDHEN, CDR2 SYDVKM. V lost 5 bases to trimming and J lost 6 bases; unmatched junction nucleotides: 15. There are 18 residues in the CDR3. The CDR3 region is CASSRGTGGWVWFQPQHF. As DNA, the CDR3 is TGTGCCAGCAGTAGGGGGACAGGGGGGTGGGTGTGGTTTCAGCCCCAGCATTTT.

V gene TRBV18 combines with J gene TRBJ2-7; D might be TRBD2 (6 bases). The CDR3 consists of 13 residues. Germline V gene sequence: CDR1 KGHSH, CDR2 LQKENI. V shed 3 bases and J shed 5 bases, with 11 bases lying between them. This chain's CDR3 is CASSPGGPDEQYF. The CDR3 DNA is TGTGCCAGCTCACCGGGGGGACCGGACGAGCAGTACTTC.

This rearrangement joins TRBV5-1 to TRBJ2-1; 13 nucleotides match TRBD2. The CDR3 is 19 residues long. CDR1 is SGHRS, CDR2 YFSETQ, per germline. V lost 3 bases, J lost 0 bases, and 9 bases stayed unmatched. CDR3 nucleotide sequence: TGCGCCAGCAGCTCGGGACTAGCGGGGCTCCCTCGCTCCTACAATGAGCAGTTCTTC. Translated, it gives CASSSGLAGLPRSYNEQFF. The variable domain in full, completed from reference TRBV5-1 and TRBJ2-1, reads KAGVTQTPRYLIKTRGQQVTLSCSPISGHRSVSWYQQTPGQGLQFLFEYFSETQRNKGNFPGRFSGRQFSNSRSEMNVSTLELGDSALYLCASSSGLAGLPRSYNEQFFGPGTRLTVL.

The chain uses TRBV2 and TRBJ2-2, with D perhaps TRBD2 (5 bases). Between the trimmed V and J ends, which lost 4 bases and 11 bases, there was a span of 23 bases. The CDR3 length is 16 residues. Germline values: CDR1 SNHLY, CDR2 FYNNEI. This CDR3 is CASSVSGKVENGELFF. The CDR3 nucleotides are TGTGCCAGCAGTGTGTCCGGGAAGGTCGAGAACGGAGAGCTGTTTTTT.

This sequence joins TRBV30 and TRBJ1-3, with 8 bases lining up with TRBD1. CDR3 length: 15 amino acids. Germline assignment: CDR1 GTSNPN and CDR2 SVGIG (reference sequence). Trimming removed 8 bases from V and 1 base from J; junction bases left unmatched: 10. CDR3 nucleotide sequence: TGTGCCCTTAGGGACAGGTACCTTTCTGGAAACACCATATATTTT. Its protein is CALRDRYLSGNTIYF.